These 10 T cell receptor beta chains were all obtained from the same sample, sequenced in a study of CD8 T cells in ankylosing spondylitis. MiXCR, run by TCRdb on the 5' RACE reads, gives a single entry per CDR3 protein. Here the sample spans under 200,000 distinct CDR3 sequences, more than 9% being singletons. Material: blood, either unsorted or a sorted T cell fraction (not recorded which). These receptor sequences come from a male donor with ankylosing spondylitis or in good health (not recorded which).

The chain combines TRBV7-9 with TRBJ2-3; 11 bases line up with TRBD2. V lost 3 bases, J lost 6 bases, and 5 bases stayed unmatched. CDR3 size: 15 residues. Germline CDR1 is SEHNR and CDR2 is FQNEAQ (reference sequence). This CDR3 reads CASSLSTSGGDTQYF. CDR3 bases: TGTGCCAGCAGCTTGAGCACTAGCGGGGGTGATACGCAGTATTTT.

Ten or more counts support this clonotype. The rearrangement joins TRBV3-1 to TRBJ1-1; weak D call: TRBD1 (5 bases). Trimming pared 3 bases from V and 5 bases from J, leaving 13 bases between. From germline, CDR1 is LGHDT and CDR2 YNNKEL (reference sequence). This CDR3 comprises 14 residues. The CDR3 coding sequence is TGTGCCAGCAGCCATCTCCGGGCAGGGACTGAAGCTTTCTTT. It is translated as CASSHLRAGTEAFF.

This clonotype was recorded many times. The chain joins TRBV5-1 to TRBJ1-1, with a weak D call TRBD1 (6 bases). The V gene's germline CDR1 is SGHRS and CDR2 YFSETQ. V lost 2 bases and J 1 base, leaving 12 bases between the germline ends. This CDR3 is 15 amino acids long. CDR3 sequence: CASSFQGLENTEAFF. In nucleotides, the CDR3 is TGCGCCAGCAGCTTCCAGGGGTTGGAGAACACTGAAGCTTTCTTT.

The V gene is TRBV21-1, the J gene TRBJ2-3. The J call may be faulty, since TRBJ1-5 better matches the DNA end. TRBV21-1 counts as a pseudogene. The CDR3 spans 13 residues. CDR3 nucleotides: TGTGCCAGCAGCAAGGGGCTAGCGAGCATTCAGCATTTT. It encodes CASSKGLASIQHF.

This chain joins TRBV2 and TRBJ2-5; the D gene could be TRBD1 or TRBD2 (5 bases each). Looked up from germline, CDR1 is SNHLY and CDR2 is FYNNEI. The CDR3 totals 15 residues. The germline V and J ends were trimmed by 7 bases and 5 bases, with 20 bases remaining between them. The CDR3 loop reads CASTLSRDERETQYF. In DNA form, the CDR3 reads TGTGCCAGCACCCTGTCGAGGGACGAGAGGGAGACCCAGTACTTC.

This clonotype was detected many times. The chain carries TRBV12-3 or TRBV12-4 and TRBJ2-3; no clear D. V dropped 6 bases and J dropped 5 bases, with 9 bases sitting between them. CDR3 length equals 12 residues. This chain's CDR3 is CASSLTRDTQYF. The CDR3 nucleotides are TGTGCCAGCAGCCTTACCAGAGATACGCAGTATTTT.

J is TRBJ1-2 and V is TRBV29-1, with D possibly TRBD1 on 5 matching bases. Trimming cost V 3 bases and J 3 bases, with 23 bases left between them. The CDR3 extends over 17 amino acids. Germline V gene lookup returns CDR1 SQVTM and CDR2 ANQGSEA. CDR3 loop: CSVDAGTGQVGDYGYTF. In DNA form, the CDR3 reads TGCAGCGTTGACGCAGGGACCGGGCAGGTCGGAGACTATGGCTACACCTTC.

This clonotype was seen only a few times. The gene calls are TRBV7-2 and TRBJ2-5; 9 bases agree with TRBD2. Germline trimming cut 4 bases from V and 3 bases from J; bases unmatched to any gene: 3. Looked up from germline, CDR1 is SGHTA and CDR2 is FQGNSA. The CDR3 runs 14 residues. The CDR3 loop is CASSSGLAEETQYF. CDR3 DNA sequence: TGTGCCAGCAGCTCGGGACTAGCAGAAGAGACCCAGTACTTC.

There are many counts of this clonotype. The V call is TRBV19, the J call TRBJ2-1, with 8 bases identical to TRBD1. The junction had 5 bases not matched to a gene; V was cut back by 7 bases and J by 9 bases. There are 12 residues in the CDR3. Germline V gene data show CDR1 as LNHDA and CDR2 as SQIVND (reference sequence). The CDR3 nucleotides are TGTGCCAGTAAGGACAGGGAGTTTGAGCAGTTCTTC. It specifies CASKDREFEQFF.

The gene calls are TRBV10-3 and TRBJ1-1; D might be TRBD1 (6 bases). Between the trimmed V and J ends, which lost 10 bases and 0 bases, there was a span of 12 bases. Looked up from germline, CDR1 is ENHRY and CDR2 is SYGVKD. CDR3 length: 13 amino acids. The CDR3 sequence is CATSDSVNTEAFF. The CDR3 nucleotides read TGTGCCACCTCGGACAGCGTGAACACTGAAGCTTTCTTT.